A few counts support the clone carrying this TCR beta chain. Antigen: not known. Germline V gene lookup returns CDR1 SGHDT and CDR2 YYEEEE. V shed 1 base and J shed 3 bases, with 10 bases lying between them. The length of the CDR3 is 14 residues. Reverse transcription of all isolated RNA meant that expressed TCRB transcripts were sequenced. The assay was immunoSEQ multiplex PCR, and TCRdb's table has in-frame clones only and misses some. Of nearly 700,000 clones listed, about an eighth are singletons. These data originate in a study of beta chain features in type 1 diabetes. Study-level information: Healthy donors, compared against patients, showed similar age, gender and cell yields.

Purity of each sorted population was above 95%. Study-level results: The study found moderately but significantly shorter TCRB CDR3s in all four CD4+ subsets of Type 1 diabetes patients. Any role of HLA type in TCRB rearrangement remained unresolved here.

The chain carries TRBV5-6 and TRBJ1-1; D unclear. This TCR was recovered from a man aged 18 to 30 with type 1 diabetes. The material sequenced was naive CD4+ T cells from blood. This CDR3 reads CASSLPPGYTEAFF. The DNA for the CDR3 is TGTGCCAGCAGCTTGCCCCCGGGTTACACTGAAGCTTTCTTT.